This entry lists 25 T cell receptor beta chains sequenced from one sample in a study of response to subunit inactivated influenza vaccine (dated by TCRdb to the late 2010s). The library relied on RT-PCR. Instrument used: Illumina HiSeq 2500. The public sequencing data were trimmed at Q25 with fastp and processed into clonotypes with MiXCR by TCRdb, which kept only in-frame beta chains. CDR3 protein sequences are deduplicated, and each keeps its most common genes and DNA. This sample has around 570,000 distinct CDR3 sequences in its table, and less than 8% of those were observed once. Of the sample, 13% falls within the top ten clones. This specimen was PBMCs from blood, taken roughly 24 months after vaccination. The source of these receptors is a man between 45 and 75 years old who received an inactivated influenza vaccine. Donor details come from another sample of the same person, matched by shared clones.

V gene TRBV7-9 combines with J gene TRBJ1-4; TRBD1 matches 10 bases. In germline, CDR1 is SEHNR, CDR2 FQNEAQ (reference sequence). The junction had 5 bases not matched to a gene; V was cut back by 5 bases and J by 2 bases. The CDR3 contains 16 residues. The CDR3 spells CASSPGQGTTNEKLFF. CDR3 coding DNA: TGTGCCAGCAGCCCGGGACAGGGGACGACTAATGAAAAACTGTTTTTT.

The table lists this clonotype with a few counts. The J gene is TRBJ1-1, the V gene TRBV5-1; 8 positions match TRBD1. After removal of 4 bases from V and 1 base from J, the junction contained 3 bases not matched to a gene. Per the germline V gene, CDR1 is SGHRS and CDR2 is YFSETQ. The CDR3 spans 14 residues. The CDR3 DNA follows: TGCGCCAGCAGCGAACAGGGGGGGAACACTGAAGCTTTCTTT. Amino acid sequence: CASSEQGGNTEAFF.

The CDR3 spells CASRISSSYNEQFF. Written as DNA, the CDR3 is TGTGCCAGCAGAATATCCAGTTCCTACAATGAGCAGTTCTTC. The chain recombines TRBV9 with TRBJ2-1; D not resolved. CDR1 is SGDLS, CDR2 YYNGEE, per germline. V lost 5 bases and J lost 1, with 10 bases in between. This CDR3 contains 14 residues.

The chain joins TRBV12-3 or TRBV12-4 to TRBJ2-1; D uncertain. The CDR3 runs to 15 residues. V dropped 6 bases and J dropped 5 bases, with 17 bases sitting between them. This CDR3 reads CASSLTLVGNNEQFF. The CDR3 DNA follows: TGTGCCAGCAGCTTAACATTGGTGGGCAACAATGAGCAGTTCTTC.

This clonotype has at least ten counts. V and J are TRBV7-2 and TRBJ2-1; TRBD1 agrees at 9 bases. There are 15 residues in the CDR3. From germline, CDR1 is SGHTA and CDR2 FQGNSA. J was trimmed by 5 bases and V by 4 bases; bases with no gene match: 6. The CDR3 region has the DNA TGTGCCAGCAGCTCGGACAGGGGTATACACAATGAGCAGTTCTTC. Translation: CASSSDRGIHNEQFF.

This clonotype was found many times. This chain connects TRBV9 to TRBJ1-4; no clear D gene. The length of the CDR3 is 15 residues. Germline lookup yields CDR1 SGDLS and CDR2 YYNGEE. The ends were cut back, 2 bases at V and 6 bases at J, with 14 bases in the middle. DNA for the CDR3: TGTGCCAGCAGCGTGAGACCCGAGCCGTATGAAAAACTGTTTTTT. Protein sequence: CASSVRPEPYEKLFF.

This clonotype was found many times. The chain joins TRBV7-8 to TRBJ2-2; unclear D gene. Trimming cost V 4 bases and J 6 bases, with 9 bases left between them. The CDR3 runs to 13 residues. Germline CDR1 is SGHVS and CDR2 is FQNEAQ. The CDR3 DNA follows: TGTGCCAGCAGCTCCGGTCCCGCCGGGGAGCTGTTTTTT. This codes for CASSSGPAGELFF.

This clonotype was recorded many times. The gene calls are TRBV12-3 or TRBV12-4 and TRBJ1-1, with unresolved D. V was cut by 6 bases and J by 1 base, with 18 bases left in between. This CDR3 has 16 residues. This chain's CDR3 is CASSPPFVLGNTEAFF. CDR3 coding DNA: TGTGCCAGCAGCCCACCGTTTGTCCTGGGGAACACTGAAGCTTTCTTT.

This chain connects TRBV6-2 or TRBV6-3 to TRBJ2-1, with 8 bases matching TRBD2. CDR3 length: 16 residues. CDR1 is MNHEY and CDR2 is SVGEGT in the germline V gene. V shed 6 bases and J 0 bases; nucleotides not matched to a gene: 7. In DNA, the CDR3 is TGTGCCAGCAGCTTACTAGCGGCGAGCTCCTACAATGAGCAGTTCTTC. Protein: CASSLLAASSYNEQFF.

This clonotype was counted ten times or more. The rearrangement joins TRBV29-1 to TRBJ2-1; D is uncertain. V lost 4 bases and J lost 2, with 3 bases in between. CDR1 is SQVTM and CDR2 is ANQGSEA in the germline V gene. The CDR3 sequence is 11 residues long. The CDR3 DNA is TGCAGCGTTGCTACCTACAATGAGCAGTTCTTC. Its protein is CSVATYNEQFF.

The chain is built from TRBV11-2 and TRBJ2-1; 10 nucleotides line up with TRBD1. CDR3 size: 17 residues. The trim removed 5 bases at V and 2 bases at J, leaving 9 bases unmatched. Germline V gene data show CDR1 as SGHAT and CDR2 as FQNNGV. CDR3 DNA sequence: TGTGCCAGCAGCCTAGGGACAGGGGAGGGCGCCTACAATGAGCAGTTCTTC. The encoded protein is CASSLGTGEGAYNEQFF.

This clonotype was recorded many times. The chain joins TRBV14 to TRBJ2-1; D is unclear. The CDR3 length is 14 residues. Germline V CDR1 and CDR2: SGHDN, FVKESK. Between the trimmed V and J ends, which lost 5 bases and 0 bases, there was a span of 8 bases. The CDR3 loop reads CASSGRSSYNEQFF. CDR3 DNA: TGTGCCAGCAGCGGACGGAGCTCCTACAATGAGCAGTTCTTC.

This clonotype was seen repeatedly, ten times or more. The chain employs TRBV12-3 or TRBV12-4 and TRBJ1-5; D unresolved. The CDR3 sequence is 15 residues long. Trimming took 2 bases from V and 1 from J, leaving 9 bases between them. The CDR3 sequence: CASSLRGLSNQPQHF. The CDR3 region has the DNA TGTGCCAGCAGTTTACGGGGTCTCAGCAATCAGCCCCAGCATTTT.

This clonotype turned up a few times. The V gene is TRBV3-1, the J gene TRBJ1-6; D is perhaps TRBD1 (6 bases). Germline V CDR1 and CDR2: LGHDT, YNNKEL (reference sequence). The CDR3 runs 15 residues. The germline V and J ends were trimmed by 3 bases and 8 bases, with 14 bases remaining between them. The CDR3 loop reads CASSQMTGIDSPLHF. CDR3 in DNA: TGTGCCAGCAGCCAGATGACAGGCATAGATTCACCCCTCCACTTT.

V and J are TRBV20-1 and TRBJ1-5, with a tentative D call TRBD1 (6 bases). The CDR3 is 16 residues long. V shed 6 bases and J shed 3 bases, with 21 bases lying between them. CDR1 is DFQATT and CDR2 is SNEGSKA in the germline V gene (reference sequence). The CDR3 here is CSANPRGLRLNQPQHF. In nucleotides, the CDR3 is TGCAGTGCCAACCCCAGGGGTTTGAGGCTCAATCAGCCCCAGCATTTT.

The table lists this clonotype with many counts. The J gene is TRBJ1-1, the V gene TRBV7-7, with a possible D match to TRBD1 (6 bases). V dropped 6 bases and J dropped 1 base, with 9 bases sitting between them. The CDR3 contains 13 residues. The germline CDR1 and CDR2 sequences are SSHAT and FNYEAQ (reference sequence). The CDR3 coding sequence is TGTGCCAGCAGTACAGGGCCGAACACTGAAGCTTTCTTT. Translation: CASSTGPNTEAFF. Using reference TRBV7-7 and TRBJ1-1 for the parts outside the CDR3, the full variable domain is GAGVSQSPRYKVTKRGQDVTLRCDPISSHATLYWYQQALGQGPEFLTYFNYEAQPDKSGLPSDRFSAERPEGSISTLTIQRTEQRDSAMYRCASSTGPNTEAFFGQGTRLTVV.

This clonotype was counted at least ten times. This rearrangement joins TRBV12-3 or TRBV12-4 to TRBJ2-2, with D tentatively TRBD1 (5 bases). This CDR3 has 13 residues. Trimming removed 5 bases from V and 5 bases from J, with 9 bases in between. The CDR3 sequence is CASSAGYTGELFF. The CDR3 DNA follows: TGTGCCAGCAGTGCAGGGTATACCGGGGAGCTGTTTTTT.

There are a few counts of this clonotype. The chain employs TRBV12-3 or TRBV12-4 and TRBJ1-5; D unresolved. Trimming cost V 5 bases and J 2 bases, with 16 bases left between them. This CDR3 contains 16 residues. The CDR3 here is CASSRRRDIGNQPQHF. The CDR3 DNA is TGTGCCAGCAGTCGAAGGCGGGATATCGGCAATCAGCCCCAGCATTTT.

This clonotype was detected ten times or more. The chain uses TRBV7-6 and TRBJ2-1; 7 bases fit TRBD2. Per the germline V gene, CDR1 is SGHVS and CDR2 is FNYEAQ. J lost 9 bases, V lost 1 base, and 9 bases had no gene match. The CDR3 runs to 15 residues. The CDR3 nucleotides read TGTGCCAGCAGCTTAGAGACTTCGCGGGGGAGTGAGCAGTTCTTC. Translating gives CASSLETSRGSEQFF.

This clonotype has more than one count but fewer than ten. The chain couples TRBV29-1 to TRBJ2-7; 9 bases match TRBD1. V lost 7 bases to trimming and J lost 0 bases; unmatched junction nucleotides: 10. Germline V gene lookup returns CDR1 SQVTM and CDR2 ANQGSEA. The CDR3 extends over 15 amino acids. CDR3 protein: CSGTPGQGSSYEQYF. The CDR3 nucleotides read TGCAGCGGGACACCGGGACAGGGAAGCTCCTACGAGCAGTACTTC.

The chain combines TRBV20-1 with TRBJ1-3; D is possibly TRBD1 (6 bases). Germline V gene sequence: CDR1 DFQATT, CDR2 SNEGSKA (reference sequence). The length of the CDR3 is 13 residues. The V end lost 6 bases, the J end lost 4 bases, and 13 bases lay between the germline ends. The CDR3 loop reads CSAEGVNGNTIYF. CDR3 coding DNA: TGCAGTGCAGAGGGGGTAAACGGAAACACCATATATTTT.

CDR3 DNA: TGTGCCAGGAGCCAAGGGCAAACCGCGAACACCGGGGAGCTGTTTTTT. Translating it yields CARSQGQTANTGELFF. The rearrangement uses TRBV5-3 and TRBJ2-2; D unresolved. TRBV5-3 is reported as an ORF; its role is uncertain. The length of the CDR3 is 16 residues. V lost 8 bases and J lost 0, with 17 bases in between.

The V gene is TRBV6-1, the J gene TRBJ1-4; D ambiguous. Deletions cut 3 bases from V and 6 bases from J, with 11 bases between. This CDR3 is built from 14 residues. Germline V CDR1 and CDR2: MNHNS, SASEGT. The CDR3 DNA reads as TGTGCCAGCAGTGATTCTAGGCCGGATGAAAAACTGTTTTTT. Translated: CASSDSRPDEKLFF.

This clonotype was seen repeatedly, ten times or more. The chain uses TRBV10-3 and TRBJ2-5; TRBD1 is a possible D gene (6 bases). Trimming pared 3 bases from V and 2 bases from J, leaving 13 bases between. The CDR3 totals 15 residues. Germline V gene data show CDR1 as ENHRY and CDR2 as SYGVKD. The CDR3 sequence is CAISDQQGEQETQYF. CDR3 bases: TGTGCCATCAGTGACCAACAGGGAGAGCAAGAGACCCAGTACTTC.

The sample holds a few counts of this clonotype. V usage is TRBV11-2 and J usage is TRBJ1-6; D is perhaps TRBD1 (5 bases). CDR1 is SGHAT, CDR2 FQNNGV, per germline. The V and J ends lost 1 base and 6 bases respectively, with 10 bases between them. The CDR3 has 15 amino acids. In DNA form, the CDR3 reads TGTGCCAGCAGCTTAGTCGCAGGGATTAATTCACCCCTCCACTTT. As protein: CASSLVAGINSPLHF.